The 10 T cell receptor beta chains listed next were all sequenced from one sample in a study of T-cell reconstitution after alpha-beta-depleted transplantation in children. Preparation of the TCRbeta library involved a method that used unique molecular identifiers. TCRdb processed the PCR reads anew with MiXCR; each CDR3 protein has one entry. Of 150,000 to 250,000 distinct CDR3 sequences detected, roughly 15% appear once; the ten largest clones hold 13%. The sequencing used PBMCs from the stem cell graft donor, collected from the stem cell graft. The origin of the receptors is a human donor who donated a stem cell graft to a child with acute lymphoblastic leukemia.

This chain connects TRBV7-8 to TRBJ1-5; D unresolved. The CDR3 totals 15 residues. Trimming shortened V by 1 base and J by 2 bases, and 9 bases separated the two germline ends. The germline CDR1 and CDR2 sequences are SGHVS and FQNEAQ. CDR3 amino acids: CASSLVGNGNQPQHF. In DNA form, the CDR3 reads TGTGCCAGCAGCTTAGTGGGGAACGGCAATCAGCCCCAGCATTTT.

This clonotype was recorded at least ten times. The chain recombines TRBV20-1 with TRBJ2-1; D remains ambiguous. The CDR3 has 15 residues. Per the germline V gene, CDR1 is DFQATT and CDR2 is SNEGSKA (reference sequence). Trimming took 4 bases from V and 0 from J, leaving 13 bases between them. The CDR3 spells CSATLDAPSYNEQFF. Here the CDR3 DNA reads TGCAGTGCTACCTTGGACGCGCCCTCCTACAATGAGCAGTTCTTC.

This clonotype has ten or more counts. The V and J genes are TRBV29-1 and TRBJ2-2; 7 bases agree with TRBD1. V lost 2 bases to trimming and J lost 5 bases; unmatched junction nucleotides: 11. CDR3 size: 16 residues. The germline V gene encodes CDR1 SQVTM and CDR2 ANQGSEA. The CDR3: CSVELQGMGVTGELFF. CDR3 DNA sequence: TGCAGCGTTGAACTACAGGGGATGGGGGTTACCGGGGAGCTGTTTTTT.

This clonotype was counted many times. The chain couples TRBV5-4 to TRBJ1-1, with TRBD1 matching over 7 bases. Trimming cost V 4 bases and J 4 bases; bases outside gene matches: 7. There are 14 residues in the CDR3. Germline CDR1 is SGHNT and CDR2 is YYREEE (reference sequence). CDR3 in amino acids: CASSVRDRGTEAFF. The CDR3 DNA is TGTGCCAGCAGCGTCCGGGACAGAGGCACTGAAGCTTTCTTT. The full variable domain, completed using reference TRBV5-4 and TRBJ1-1, is ETGVTQSPTHLIKTRGQQVTLRCSSQSGHNTVSWYQQALGQGPQFIFQYYREEENGRGNFPPRFSGLQFPNYSSELNVNALELDDSALYLCASSVRDRGTEAFFGQGTRLTVV.

This clonotype was observed at least ten times. The V gene is TRBV12-3 or TRBV12-4, the J gene TRBJ2-3, with 10 bases lining up with TRBD2. V shed 5 bases, J shed 8 bases, and the junction held 16 bases outside the gene matches. The CDR3 covers 17 residues. The DNA for the CDR3 is TGTGCCAGCAGTAACCTTAACAGCGGGAGGGACCTTGGTACGCAGTATTTT. Its translation is CASSNLNSGRDLGTQYF.

In this sample, this clonotype turned up many times. The chain combines TRBV6-2 or TRBV6-3 with TRBJ2-1; no firm D call. Germline loops: CDR1 MNHEY, CDR2 SVGEGT. V dropped 5 bases and J dropped 10 bases, with 9 bases sitting between them. The CDR3 contains 11 residues. The CDR3 nucleotides are TGTGCCAGCAGTCGGACCCCCGAGCAGTTCTTC. Its protein product is CASSRTPEQFF.

This clonotype was counted at least ten times. The chain links TRBV6-1 to TRBJ2-5; tentatively, D is TRBD1 or TRBD2 (6 bases each). The V and J ends lost 4 bases and 5 bases respectively, with 11 bases between them. The CDR3 is 13 residues long. Germline V CDR1 and CDR2: MNHNS, SASEGT. The CDR3 nucleotides read TGTGCCAGCAGTGTAGGGGGGATGGAGACCCAGTACTTC. Translation: CASSVGGMETQYF.

The V and J genes are TRBV5-1 and TRBJ2-7; 7 positions match TRBD1. The CDR3 contains 16 residues. The J segment lost 2 bases and the V segment lost 1 base, leaving 9 bases of the junction unmatched. Germline-derived CDR1 and CDR2 are SGHRS and YFSETQ. For the CDR3, the DNA is TGCGCCAGCAGCTTGCTCTGGACAGGTAATGCCTACGAGCAGTACTTC. Translation gives CASSLLWTGNAYEQYF.

The chain has TRBV3-1 and TRBJ2-7; D is undetermined. Germline V CDR1 and CDR2: LGHDT, YNNKEL (reference sequence). The CDR3 sequence is 11 residues long. V gave up 4 bases and J gave up 6 bases, with 7 bases separating them. CDR3 DNA sequence: TGTGCCAGCAGCCGAGAAGGCGAGCAGTACTTC. Its protein is CASSREGEQYF.

About this clonotype: The junction and the germline gene differ at one end; a read error may be behind it. The rearrangement uses TRBV5-1 and TRBJ2-7; 12 bases are a match to TRBD2. Germline V CDR1 and CDR2: SGHRS, YFSETQ. The CDR3 loop spans 20 amino acids. The CDR3 spells CASSSGTGELAGGPWGEQYF. In DNA, the CDR3 is TGTGCCAGCAGCTCCGGGACAGGGGAGCTAGCGGGAGGGCCGTGGGGCGAGCAGTACTTC.